The subject of this entry is one T cell receptor beta chain. The antigen is not known. These data originate in a study of shared clonotypes between healthy human individuals. Whole-study findings and limits: Sequencing of the sorted subsets was shown by rarefaction to be incomplete despite large depth.

Per the original methods: Sequence data from immunoSEQ were junction-only and lacked quality scores; consequently, filtering differed. Produced via immunoSEQ multiplex PCR; TCRdb's table is partial and in-frame only. V and J calls and clone size follow that table, whereas D and trimming were derived from the DNA. The table records approximately 530,000 clones, 90% to 96% of them present only once. The germline V and J ends were trimmed by 5 bases and 5 bases, with 18 bases remaining between them. The CDR3 sequence is 15 residues long. Germline lookup yields CDR1 MNHEY and CDR2 SMNVEV (reference sequence).

This chain links TRBV27 with TRBJ2-5; D possibly corresponds to TRBD1 (6 bases). What was sequenced was naive CD4+ T cells sorted from blood. Described subset: CD45RA+ positively selected. The source of this sequence is a woman aged 30 to 39 in good health. The CDR3 sequence is CASSLGTPNEETQYF. CDR3 coding DNA: TGTGCCAGCAGTCTCGGGACACCCAACGAGGAGACCCAGTACTTC.